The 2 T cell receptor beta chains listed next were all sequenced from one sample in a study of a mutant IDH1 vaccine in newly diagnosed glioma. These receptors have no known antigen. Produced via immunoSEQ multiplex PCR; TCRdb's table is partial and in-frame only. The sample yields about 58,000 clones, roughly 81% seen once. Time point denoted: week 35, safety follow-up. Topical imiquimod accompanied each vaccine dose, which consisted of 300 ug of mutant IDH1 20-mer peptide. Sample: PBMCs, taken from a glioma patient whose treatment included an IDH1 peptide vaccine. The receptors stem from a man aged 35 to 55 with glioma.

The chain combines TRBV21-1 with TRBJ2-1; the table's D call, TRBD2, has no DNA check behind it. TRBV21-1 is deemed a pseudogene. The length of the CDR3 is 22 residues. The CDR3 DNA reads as TGTGCCAGCAGCAATCCGAAAGGGACTAGCGGGATAAGAGGTGGGTCCTACAATGAGCAGTTCTTC. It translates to CASSNPKGTSGIRGGSYNEQFF.

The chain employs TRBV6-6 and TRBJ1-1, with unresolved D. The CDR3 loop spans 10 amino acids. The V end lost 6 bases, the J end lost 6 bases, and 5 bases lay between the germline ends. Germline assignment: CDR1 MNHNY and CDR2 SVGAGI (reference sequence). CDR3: CASRGSEAFF. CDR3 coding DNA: TGTGCCAGCAGGGGATCTGAAGCTTTCTTT.